This T cell receptor beta chain was captured by sequencing in a study of blood T cell repertoires in COVID-19. The assay was immunoSEQ multiplex PCR, and TCRdb's table has in-frame clones only and misses some. The data contain over 350,000 clones, approximately 90% of them seen just once; the ten biggest clones take up about 2.1%. In germline, CDR1 is LNHDA, CDR2 SQIVND (reference sequence). The CDR3 loop spans 14 amino acids. The germline V and J ends were trimmed by 0 bases and 2 bases, with 6 bases remaining between them. Sequenced material: PBMCs or T cells enriched from blood (not recorded which). This TCR was recovered from a woman aged 18-29 years with acute COVID-19. This rearrangement joins TRBV19 to TRBJ2-3, with D unresolved. The CDR3 loop is CASSIDYNTDTQYF. The CDR3 DNA reads TGTGCCAGTAGTATAGATTATAACACAGATACGCAGTATTTT.